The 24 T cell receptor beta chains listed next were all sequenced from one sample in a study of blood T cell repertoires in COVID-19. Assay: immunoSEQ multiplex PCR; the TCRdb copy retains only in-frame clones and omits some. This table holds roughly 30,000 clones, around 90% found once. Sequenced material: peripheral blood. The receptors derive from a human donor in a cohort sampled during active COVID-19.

The CDR3 nucleotides are TGTGCCAGCAGTCTTAACAGGGGCGGGCAGCCCCAGCATTTT. Translating gives CASSLNRGGQPQHF. V usage is TRBV6-5 and J usage is TRBJ1-5; 7 bases align to TRBD1. This CDR3 spans 14 amino acids. Germline V gene data show CDR1 as MNHEY and CDR2 as SVGAGI. J gave up 7 bases and V 5 bases, and 8 bases lay outside the gene matches.

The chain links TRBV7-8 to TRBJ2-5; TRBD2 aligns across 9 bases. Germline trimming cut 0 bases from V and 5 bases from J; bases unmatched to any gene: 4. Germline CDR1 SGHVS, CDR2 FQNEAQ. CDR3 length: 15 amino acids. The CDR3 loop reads CASSLAAGGGETQYF. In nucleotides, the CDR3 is TGTGCCAGCAGCTTAGCAGCGGGGGGTGGTGAGACCCAGTACTTC.

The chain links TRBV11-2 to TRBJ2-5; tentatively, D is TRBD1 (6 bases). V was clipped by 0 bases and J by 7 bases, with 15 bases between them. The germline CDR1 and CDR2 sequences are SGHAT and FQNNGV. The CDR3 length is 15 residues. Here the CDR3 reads CASSLDWGPSGTQYF. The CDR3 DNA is TGTGCCAGCAGCTTAGACTGGGGGCCGTCGGGGACCCAGTACTTC.

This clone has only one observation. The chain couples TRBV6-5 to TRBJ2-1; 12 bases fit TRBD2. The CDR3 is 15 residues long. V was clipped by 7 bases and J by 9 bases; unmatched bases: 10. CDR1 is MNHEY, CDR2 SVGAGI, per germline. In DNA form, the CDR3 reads TGTGCCAGCAAGCTCCAGGAACTAGCGGGAGGTGAGCAGTTCTTC. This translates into CASKLQELAGGEQFF.

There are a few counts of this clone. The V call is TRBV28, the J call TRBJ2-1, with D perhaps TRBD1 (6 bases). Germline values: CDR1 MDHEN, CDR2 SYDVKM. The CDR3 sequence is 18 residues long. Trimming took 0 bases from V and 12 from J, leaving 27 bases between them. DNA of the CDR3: TGTGCCAGCAGTTTATGGCCAGGGACAAGTTATACAATGAGTTGGCAGTTCTTC. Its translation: CASSLWPGTSYTMSWQFF.

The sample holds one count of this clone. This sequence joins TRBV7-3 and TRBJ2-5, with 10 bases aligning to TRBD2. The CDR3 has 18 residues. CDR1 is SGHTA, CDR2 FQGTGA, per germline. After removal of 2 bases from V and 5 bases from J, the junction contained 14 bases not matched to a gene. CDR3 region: CASSLFPGLAHGGETQYF. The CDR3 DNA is TGTGCCAGCAGCTTATTCCCGGGACTAGCGCATGGTGGGGAGACCCAGTACTTC.

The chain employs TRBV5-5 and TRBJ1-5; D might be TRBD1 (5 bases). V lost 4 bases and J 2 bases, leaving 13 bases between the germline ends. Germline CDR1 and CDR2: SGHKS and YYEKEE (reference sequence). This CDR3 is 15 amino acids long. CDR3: CASSRIGHGNQPQHF. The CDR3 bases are TGTGCCAGCAGCCGAATAGGACACGGCAATCAGCCCCAGCATTTT.

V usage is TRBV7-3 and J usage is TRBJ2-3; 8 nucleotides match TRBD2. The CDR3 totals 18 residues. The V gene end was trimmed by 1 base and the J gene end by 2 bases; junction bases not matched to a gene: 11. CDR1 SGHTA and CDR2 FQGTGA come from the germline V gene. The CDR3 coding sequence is TGTGCCAGCAGCTTAAACCCAAAGTCCGGGGGGGTCACAGATACGCAGTATTTT. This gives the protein CASSLNPKSGGVTDTQYF.

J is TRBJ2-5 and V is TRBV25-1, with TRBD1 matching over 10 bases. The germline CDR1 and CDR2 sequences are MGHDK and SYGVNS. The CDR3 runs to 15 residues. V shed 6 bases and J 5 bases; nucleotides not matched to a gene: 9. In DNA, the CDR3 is TGTGCCAGCAGCGGAGGACAGGGGGTGGCGGAGACCCAGTACTTC. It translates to CASSGGQGVAETQYF.

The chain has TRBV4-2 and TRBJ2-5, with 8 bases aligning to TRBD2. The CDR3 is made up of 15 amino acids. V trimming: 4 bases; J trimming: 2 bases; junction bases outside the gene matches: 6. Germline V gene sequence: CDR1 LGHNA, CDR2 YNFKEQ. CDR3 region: CASSPYAGGQETQYF. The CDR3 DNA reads TGTGCCAGCAGCCCCTATGCGGGGGGACAAGAGACCCAGTACTTC.

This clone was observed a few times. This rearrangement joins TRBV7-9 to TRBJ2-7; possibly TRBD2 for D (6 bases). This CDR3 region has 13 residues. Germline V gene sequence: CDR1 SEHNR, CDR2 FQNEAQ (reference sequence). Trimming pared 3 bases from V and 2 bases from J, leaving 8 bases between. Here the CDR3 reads CASSFGGAYEQYF. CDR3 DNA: TGTGCCAGCAGCTTCGGGGGAGCCTACGAGCAGTACTTC.

CDR3 sequence: CASSPRPGLDSGANVLTF. CDR3 DNA sequence: TGTGCCAGCTCACCCCGACCGGGACTAGATTCTGGGGCCAACGTCCTGACTTTC. This chain joins TRBV18 and TRBJ2-6, with 8 bases that match TRBD2. CDR1 KGHSH and CDR2 LQKENI come from the germline V gene. The J segment lost 1 base and the V segment lost 3 bases, leaving 8 bases of the junction unmatched. The CDR3 has 18 residues.

CDR3 protein: CSASGLAGGQETQYF. The CDR3 DNA reads TGCAGTGCCAGTGGACTAGCGGGGGGTCAAGAGACCCAGTACTTC. The V call is TRBV20-1, the J call TRBJ2-5; TRBD2 matches 14 bases. This CDR3 has 15 amino acids. The ends lost 6 bases at V and 2 bases at J; junction bases unmatched: 5. Looked up from germline, CDR1 is DFQATT and CDR2 is SNEGSKA (reference sequence).

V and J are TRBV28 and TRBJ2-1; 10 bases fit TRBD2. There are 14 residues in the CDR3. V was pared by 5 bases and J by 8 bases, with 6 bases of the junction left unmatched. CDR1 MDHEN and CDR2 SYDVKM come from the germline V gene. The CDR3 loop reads CASSTLAGSYEQFF. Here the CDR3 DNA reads TGTGCCAGCAGTACACTAGCGGGGAGCTATGAGCAGTTCTTC.

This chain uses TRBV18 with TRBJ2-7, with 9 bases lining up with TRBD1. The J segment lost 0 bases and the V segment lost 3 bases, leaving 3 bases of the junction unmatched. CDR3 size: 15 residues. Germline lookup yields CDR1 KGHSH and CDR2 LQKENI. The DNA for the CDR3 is TGTGCCAGCTCACCCGGGACAGGGATCTCCTACGAGCAGTACTTC. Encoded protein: CASSPGTGISYEQYF.

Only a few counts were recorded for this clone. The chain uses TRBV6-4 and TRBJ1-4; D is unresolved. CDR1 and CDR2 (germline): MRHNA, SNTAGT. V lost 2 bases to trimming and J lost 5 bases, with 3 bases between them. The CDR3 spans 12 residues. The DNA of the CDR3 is TGTGCCAGCAGTGACCGGAATGAAAAACTGTTTTTT. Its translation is CASSDRNEKLFF.

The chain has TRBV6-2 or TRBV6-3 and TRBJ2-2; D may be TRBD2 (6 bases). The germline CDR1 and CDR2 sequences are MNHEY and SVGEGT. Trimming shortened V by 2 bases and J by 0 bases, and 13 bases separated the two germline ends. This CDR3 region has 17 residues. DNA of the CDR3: TGTGCCAGCAGTTACGGAGGGTTACAAGCGAACACCGGGGAGCTGTTTTTT. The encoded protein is CASSYGGLQANTGELFF.

CDR3 in amino acids: CASSGRQGGTGELFF. The CDR3 region has the DNA TGCGCCAGCAGCGGGAGACAGGGTGGCACCGGGGAGCTGTTTTTT. The chain uses TRBV5-1 and TRBJ2-2; 7 positions agree with TRBD1. Germline values: CDR1 SGHRS, CDR2 YFSETQ. The CDR3 loop spans 15 amino acids. The V segment lost 4 bases and the J segment 4 bases; nucleotides outside the gene matches: 7.

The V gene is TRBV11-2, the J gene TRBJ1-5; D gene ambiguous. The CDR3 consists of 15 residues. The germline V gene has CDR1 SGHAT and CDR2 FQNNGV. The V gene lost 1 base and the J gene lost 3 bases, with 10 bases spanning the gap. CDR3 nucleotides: TGTGCCAGCAGCTTAGGAGGGTCGGCCAATCAGCCCCAGCATTTT. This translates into CASSLGGSANQPQHF.

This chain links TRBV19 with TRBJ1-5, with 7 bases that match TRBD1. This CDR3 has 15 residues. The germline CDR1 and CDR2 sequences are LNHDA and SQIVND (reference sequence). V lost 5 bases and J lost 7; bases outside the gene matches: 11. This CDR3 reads CASSLRDSLRQPQHF. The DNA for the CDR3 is TGTGCCAGTAGTCTCCGGGACAGCCTGAGACAGCCCCAGCATTTT.

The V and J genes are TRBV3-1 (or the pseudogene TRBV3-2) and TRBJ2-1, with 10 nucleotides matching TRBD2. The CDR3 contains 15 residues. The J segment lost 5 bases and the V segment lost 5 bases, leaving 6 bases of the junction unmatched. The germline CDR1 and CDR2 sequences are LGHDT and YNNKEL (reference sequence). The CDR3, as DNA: TGTGCCAGCAGCGCCCAGCGGGGGGGCAACAATGAGCAGTTCTTC. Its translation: CASSAQRGGNNEQFF.

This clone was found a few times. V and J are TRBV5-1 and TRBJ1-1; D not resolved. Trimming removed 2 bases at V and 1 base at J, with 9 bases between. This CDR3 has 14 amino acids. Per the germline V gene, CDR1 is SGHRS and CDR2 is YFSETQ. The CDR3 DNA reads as TGCGCCAGCAGCTTCTGGCGGGAGAACACTGAAGCTTTCTTT. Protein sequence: CASSFWRENTEAFF. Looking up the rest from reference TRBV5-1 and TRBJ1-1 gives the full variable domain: KAGVTQTPRYLIKTRGQQVTLSCSPISGHRSVSWYQQTPGQGLQFLFEYFSETQRNKGNFPGRFSGRQFSNSRSEMNVSTLELGDSALYLCASSFWRENTEAFFGQGTRLTVV.

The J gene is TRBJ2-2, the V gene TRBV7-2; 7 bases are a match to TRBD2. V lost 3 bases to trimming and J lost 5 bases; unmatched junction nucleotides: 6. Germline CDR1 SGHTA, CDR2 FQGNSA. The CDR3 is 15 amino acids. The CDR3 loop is CASSLAGGLTGELFF. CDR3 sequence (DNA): TGTGCCAGCAGCTTGGCCGGGGGGTTGACCGGGGAGCTGTTTTTT. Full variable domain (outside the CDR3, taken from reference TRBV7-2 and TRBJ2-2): GAGVSQSPSNKVTEKGKDVELRCDPISGHTALYWYRQSLGQGLEFLIYFQGNSAPDKSGLPSDRFSAERTGGSVSTLTIQRTQQEDSAVYLCASSLAGGLTGELFFGEGSRLTVL.

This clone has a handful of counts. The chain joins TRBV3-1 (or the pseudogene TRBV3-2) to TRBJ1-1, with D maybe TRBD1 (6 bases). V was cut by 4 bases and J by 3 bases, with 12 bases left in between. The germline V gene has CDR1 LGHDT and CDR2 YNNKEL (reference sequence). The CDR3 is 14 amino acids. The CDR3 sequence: CASSLHKGDTEAFF. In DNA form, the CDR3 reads TGTGCCAGCAGCCTGCACAAGGGGGACACTGAAGCTTTCTTT.